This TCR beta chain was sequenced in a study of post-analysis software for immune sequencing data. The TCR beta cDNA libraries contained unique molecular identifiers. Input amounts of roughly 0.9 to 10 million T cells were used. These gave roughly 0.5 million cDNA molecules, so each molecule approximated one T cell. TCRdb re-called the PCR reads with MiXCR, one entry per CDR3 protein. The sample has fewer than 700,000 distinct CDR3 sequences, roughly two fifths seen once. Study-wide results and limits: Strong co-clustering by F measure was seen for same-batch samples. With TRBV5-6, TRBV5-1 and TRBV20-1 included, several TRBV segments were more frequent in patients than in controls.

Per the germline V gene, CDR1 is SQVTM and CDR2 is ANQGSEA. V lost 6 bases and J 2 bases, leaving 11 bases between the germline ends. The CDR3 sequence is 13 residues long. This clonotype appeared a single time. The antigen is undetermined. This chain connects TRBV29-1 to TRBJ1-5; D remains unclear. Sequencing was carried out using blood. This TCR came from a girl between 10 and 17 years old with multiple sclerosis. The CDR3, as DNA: TGCAGCGTGTCACGGGGTGGCAATCAGCCCCAGCATTTT. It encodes CSVSRGGNQPQHF.